One and the same sample provided the 9 T cell receptor beta chains below, sequenced in a study of CD8+ T cells in alopecia areata (dated by TCRdb to the late 2010s). The library relied on the immunoSEQ multiplex PCR assay. RNA was extracted from all samples and reverse transcribed into cDNA as template for TCR sequencing. TCRdb carries this immuneACCESS record with in-frame sequences only. Its versions omit some clonotypes, under half of them owing to an unresolved V gene in the studies checked, with the rest unexplained. The sample table records roughly 190,000 clones; around 60% of these occur just once. Of the sample, approximately 3.4% falls within the top ten clones. Reading the label with the study, this specimen's time point is: less than five weeks on oral tofacitinib. The sample's treatment or condition label is to be understood as: oral pan-JAK inhibitor, 5-10 mg twice daily. Sequences were derived from CD4+ T cells sorted from blood, sampled at week 4, from a patient treated with tofacitinib. The origin of the receptors is a human donor with alopecia areata.

V and J are TRBV7-2 and TRBJ2-7; 11 bases are shared with TRBD1. V trimming: 2 bases; J trimming: 5 bases; junction bases outside the gene matches: 5. CDR1 SGHTA and CDR2 FQGNSA come from the germline V gene. The CDR3 length is 15 residues. CDR3 residues: CASSLQGTGGHEQYF. CDR3 nucleotides: TGTGCCAGCAGCTTACAAGGGACAGGGGGGCACGAGCAGTACTTC.

CDR3 sequence reads: CASSDGRTNYGYTF. DNA of the CDR3: TGCGCCAGCAGCGATGGGAGGACAAACTATGGCTACACCTTC. This chain connects TRBV5-1 to TRBJ1-2, with a tentative D call TRBD1 (5 bases). Germline V lookup: CDR1 SGHRS, CDR2 YFSETQ. This CDR3 has 14 residues. Trimming pared 4 bases from V and 2 bases from J, leaving 12 bases between.

This chain connects TRBV6-5 to TRBJ2-2; D ambiguous. V lost 6 bases to trimming and J lost 8 bases, with 10 bases between them. Germline CDR1 reads MNHEY; CDR2 reads SVGAGI. The CDR3 loop spans 12 amino acids. The CDR3 bases are TGTGCCAGCAGCCCGAGTAGAGGGGAGCTGTTTTTT. This translates into CASSPSRGELFF.

Only a few counts were recorded for this clone. V gene TRBV6-5 combines with J gene TRBJ2-1; D gene unclear. Per germline, CDR1 MNHEY and CDR2 SVGAGI. The CDR3 sequence is 13 residues long. V was trimmed by 0 bases and J by 10 bases, leaving 10 bases between them. The CDR3 coding sequence is TGTGCCAGCAGTTACTCGAGAGGAAACGAGCAGTTCTTC. Encoded protein: CASSYSRGNEQFF.

This clone appeared a few times. CDR3 DNA: TGCAGCGTTGCCATGGGACAGGGGTATGGCTACACCTTC. Protein sequence: CSVAMGQGYGYTF. The genes are TRBV29-1 and TRBJ1-2; 10 bases map to TRBD1. Germline-derived CDR1 and CDR2 are SQVTM and ANQGSEA. V shed 4 bases, J shed 5 bases, and the junction held 4 bases outside the gene matches. The CDR3 loop spans 13 amino acids. Full variable domain (rest looked up from reference TRBV29-1 and TRBJ1-2): SAVISQKPSRDICQRGTSLTIQCQVDSQVTMMFWYRQQPGQSLTLIATANQGSEATYESGFVIDKFPISRPNLTFSTLTVSNMSPEDSSIYLCSVAMGQGYGYTFGSGTRLTVV.

This chain links TRBV30 with TRBJ1-3; D remains ambiguous. V lost 1 base to trimming and J lost 0 bases, with 4 bases between them. Germline V CDR1 and CDR2: GTSNPN, SVGIG (reference sequence). The CDR3 sequence is 13 residues long. The CDR3 spells CAWSGFSGNTIYF. In DNA form, the CDR3 reads TGTGCCTGGAGTGGGTTCTCTGGAAACACCATATATTTT.

The chain links TRBV10-2 to TRBJ1-2; no clear D gene. CDR1 and CDR2 (germline): WSHSY, SAAADI. Trimming cost V 3 bases and J 3 bases, with 5 bases left between them. The CDR3 is made up of 12 amino acids. CDR3 nucleotide sequence: TGCGCCAGCAGTGAAATGGACTATGGCTACACCTTC. Amino acids: CASSEMDYGYTF.

V gene TRBV19 combines with J gene TRBJ2-7; 7 nucleotides agree with TRBD1. The V gene's germline CDR1 is LNHDA and CDR2 SQIVND (reference sequence). This CDR3 contains 14 residues. The junction had 6 bases not matched to a gene; V was cut back by 4 bases and J by 3 bases. CDR3 region: CASSRNRQGYEQYF. DNA of the CDR3: TGTGCCAGTAGTAGAAACCGACAGGGCTACGAGCAGTACTTC. The full variable domain, completed using reference TRBV19 and TRBJ2-7, is DGGITQSPKYLFRKEGQNVTLSCEQNLNHDAMYWYRQDPGQGLRLIYYSQIVNDFQKGDIAEGYSVSREKKESFPLTVTSAQKNPTAFYLCASSRNRQGYEQYFGPGTRLTVT.

This clone was picked up a small number of times. The rearrangement joins TRBV27 to TRBJ2-7, with 10 bases matching TRBD1. Germline values: CDR1 MNHEY, CDR2 SMNVEV (reference sequence). This CDR3 contains 16 residues. J gave up 2 bases and V 6 bases, and 10 bases lay outside the gene matches. This chain's CDR3 is CASRASGTGDTYEQYF. Here the CDR3 DNA reads TGTGCCAGCAGAGCCTCCGGGACAGGGGACACCTACGAGCAGTACTTC.